The clone carrying this T cell receptor beta chain occurred a few times. Its target is not known. The ends were cut back, 4 bases at V and 1 base at J, with 17 bases in the middle. Germline CDR1 is ENHRY and CDR2 is SYGVKD. This CDR3 is built from 16 residues. A J-beta primer mix and a sample-barcoded 5' primer were used in a second PCR of roughly 7 to 12 cycles. Tagging of each cDNA molecule was performed by a template-switch adaptor with 12 random nucleotides. MiXCR, applied by TCRdb to the 5' RACE reads, yields one record per CDR3 protein. The table has 450,000 to 600,000 distinct CDR3 sequences, roughly a quarter seen once. The sample belongs to a study of blood T cells in healthy people across ages. Whole-study findings and limits: Diversity of TCR beta per million T cells declined in a roughly linear way with age. Estimates of total diversity, which came from one million sequenced T cells, were considered to be underestimates.

This same sample was also taken into another study, of T cells of mothers and their children.

This chain connects TRBV10-3 to TRBJ2-7, with a possible D match to TRBD2 (5 bases). The specimen sequenced was blood. This clonotype was sampled from a boy younger than 10 in good health. CDR3 DNA: TGTGCCATCAGTGTATCCTCCGAGACGGGGTCCTACGAGCAGTACTTC. This sequence encodes CAISVSSETGSYEQYF.